The TCR beta chain described here comes from a study of blood T cell repertoires in COVID-19. Overall study context: Samples taken during acute and convalescent COVID-19 were collected in the United States, Italy and Spain. Sources were T cells, B-cell-depleted T cells, or PBMCs; the material itself was cDNA or gDNA.

The CDR3 totals 10 residues. Per the original methods: Nucleated cell counts were estimated from reference gene primer amplification. Assay used: immunoSEQ multiplex PCR; TCRdb lists only in-frame clones, some missing. Clonal size and the V and J genes are those of that table, whereas D and trimming came from the DNA. The table includes fewer than 200,000 clones, just over 85% detected once. The chain is built from TRBV21-1 and TRBJ1-2; the table's TRBD1 call for D was not verified on the DNA. TRBV21-1 is listed as a pseudogene. The source of this sequence is a man aged 50 to 60 with active or convalescent COVID-19. Specimen: peripheral blood. CDR3 protein: CASSPTGTTF. The CDR3 coding sequence is TGTGCCAGCAGTCCGACAGGAACCACCTTC.